Below are 30 T cell receptor beta chains sequenced from a single sample in a study of T cell repertoires in cytomegalovirus infection. Each CDR3 protein is one row after TCRdb ran MiXCR on the reads. The table lists fewer than 200,000 distinct CDR3 sequences, approximately 19% of them singletons. The sequenced sample consisted of PBMCs. These receptors all stem from a human donor in good health (CMV status not recorded). Some clones in this sample may be carry-over from other donors' samples.

For the CDR3, the DNA is TGTGCCAGTAGTTGGTTGGGGGCTAATCAGCCCCAGCATTTT. Translation gives CASSWLGANQPQHF. This chain uses TRBV19 with TRBJ1-5; D perhaps matches TRBD1 (6 bases). The CDR3 sequence is 14 residues long. CDR1 is LNHDA, CDR2 SQIVND, per germline (reference sequence). V lost 5 bases and J 4 bases, leaving 12 bases between the germline ends.

This clonotype was detected many times. The chain employs TRBV7-2 and TRBJ1-2; D is uncertain. The CDR3 runs 15 residues. The ends were cut back, 4 bases at V and 5 bases at J, with 17 bases in the middle. Germline loops: CDR1 SGHTA, CDR2 FQGNSA. The CDR3 region is CASSSSLGQGYGYTF. The CDR3 nucleotides are TGTGCCAGCAGCTCGTCCCTGGGCCAAGGGTATGGCTACACCTTC.

On this clonotype: At one end, the junction sequence differs from germline, possibly due to a read error. The chain has TRBV7-2 and TRBJ2-1, with D possibly matching TRBD2 (5 bases). The CDR3 length is 13 residues. Germline assignment: CDR1 SGHTA and CDR2 FQGNSA. The CDR3 reads CVSTVRDYNEQFF. The CDR3 DNA sequence: TGTGTCAGCACCGTCCGGGACTACAATGAGCAGTTCTTC.

There are a few counts of this clonotype. The chain employs TRBV12-3 or TRBV12-4 and TRBJ2-2; the D gene is possibly TRBD1 (6 bases). V lost 6 bases and J lost 3, with 14 bases in between. The CDR3 runs 15 residues. The CDR3 is CASSSRGRDTGELFF. CDR3 DNA sequence: TGTGCCAGCAGCTCCAGGGGCCGGGACACCGGGGAGCTGTTTTTT.

This clonotype appeared a few times. The chain carries TRBV28 and TRBJ1-1; the D is unclear. Trimming pared 7 bases from V and 4 bases from J, leaving 16 bases between. CDR3 length: 14 amino acids. Germline lookup yields CDR1 MDHEN and CDR2 SYDVKM. The CDR3 spells CASTPPSRFTEAFF. The CDR3 DNA is TGTGCCAGCACCCCCCCGTCTAGGTTCACTGAAGCTTTCTTT.

This clonotype appeared a few times. V usage is TRBV12-3 or TRBV12-4 and J usage is TRBJ1-6; D unresolved. The CDR3 loop spans 16 amino acids. Trimming stripped 4 bases from V and 5 bases from J, with 15 bases between. The CDR3 nucleotides read TGTGCCAGCAGTTCTCTTTCGGGGAGAGATAATTCACCCCTCCACTTT. Translated, it gives CASSSLSGRDNSPLHF.

The chain employs TRBV19 and TRBJ2-5, with 10 positions matching TRBD2. With 5 bases clipped from V and 5 bases from J, the junction kept 8 bases outside the gene matches. The CDR3 covers 15 residues. Germline assignment: CDR1 LNHDA and CDR2 SQIVND (reference sequence). CDR3 region: CASSSSGGVSETQYF. The CDR3 nucleotides read TGTGCCAGTAGTTCAAGCGGGGGGGTGTCGGAGACCCAGTACTTC.

The genes are TRBV4-1 and TRBJ2-2; D unclear. The germline V gene encodes CDR1 MGHRA and CDR2 YSYEKL. With 0 bases removed from V and 0 bases from J, the gap between germline ends came to 5 bases. This CDR3 comprises 15 residues. The CDR3 reads CASSQESPNTGELFF. Written as DNA, the CDR3 is TGCGCCAGCAGCCAAGAGTCTCCGAACACCGGGGAGCTGTTTTTT.

Many counts were recorded for this clonotype. The V and J genes are TRBV7-2 and TRBJ1-1; D may be TRBD1 (6 bases). The CDR3 sequence is 14 residues long. Trimming left V 3 bases short and J 7 bases short, with 15 bases between. Germline CDR1 is SGHTA and CDR2 is FQGNSA. The CDR3 sequence is CASSFFSGGVEAFF. In DNA form, the CDR3 reads TGTGCCAGCAGCTTTTTCTCGGGGGGCGTTGAAGCTTTCTTT.

The chain carries TRBV12-3 or TRBV12-4 and TRBJ1-6; no firm D call. The germline V and J ends were trimmed by 8 bases and 8 bases, with 13 bases remaining between them. CDR3 length equals 13 residues. The DNA of the CDR3 is TGTGCCAGCTCGGATTGGATGGATTCACCCCTCCACTTT. Amino acid sequence: CASSDWMDSPLHF.

The chain recombines TRBV6-5 with TRBJ1-2, with no clear D. Germline V gene data show CDR1 as MNHEY and CDR2 as SVGAGI. The CDR3 consists of 12 residues. CDR3 in amino acids: CVREGPYYGYTF. The CDR3 DNA reads as TGTGTCCGGGAAGGCCCTTACTATGGCTACACCTTC.

This clonotype was recorded many times. J is TRBJ2-3 and V is TRBV12-3 or TRBV12-4, with TRBD1 matching over 9 bases. The CDR3 has 16 amino acids. Germline trimming cut 5 bases from V and 6 bases from J; bases unmatched to any gene: 12. The CDR3 reads CASSPGTGSSGDTQYF. CDR3 nucleotide sequence: TGTGCCAGCAGTCCCGGGACAGGGAGTTCAGGGGATACGCAGTATTTT.

This clonotype was counted between two and nine times. V usage is TRBV20-1 and J usage is TRBJ1-1, with 7 bases fitting TRBD1. This CDR3 region has 14 residues. Germline CDR1 reads DFQATT; CDR2 reads SNEGSKA (reference sequence). The ends lost 4 bases at V and 0 bases at J; junction bases unmatched: 5. CDR3 sequence: CSATQGGLNTEAFF. CDR3 coding DNA: TGCAGTGCTACACAAGGGGGCTTGAACACTGAAGCTTTCTTT.

This clonotype was observed a handful of times. V is TRBV29-1 and J is TRBJ2-7; TRBD2 matches 13 bases. The CDR3 consists of 13 residues. The V and J ends lost 6 bases and 3 bases, in that order; junction bases with no gene match: 2. Germline assignment: CDR1 SQVTM and CDR2 ANQGSEA. The CDR3 DNA is TGCAGCGTGCGGACTAGCGGGGGCTACGAGCAGTACTTC. Translating it yields CSVRTSGGYEQYF.

This chain connects TRBV18 to TRBJ2-1; TRBD2 might be the D (6 bases). The CDR3 sequence is 17 residues long. In germline, CDR1 is KGHSH, CDR2 LQKENI. V dropped 3 bases and J dropped 5 bases, with 20 bases sitting between them. The CDR3 loop is CASSPAAGLLGNNEQFF. Here the CDR3 DNA reads TGTGCCAGCTCACCTGCCGCGGGACTCCTCGGGAACAATGAGCAGTTCTTC.

This clonotype has only a few counts. The chain couples TRBV28 to TRBJ2-1; unclear D gene. Trimming took 6 bases from V and 9 from J, leaving 15 bases between them. The CDR3 consists of 13 residues. The germline CDR1 and CDR2 sequences are MDHEN and SYDVKM. As DNA, the CDR3 is TGTGCCAGCAGCAAGGAGACTTTAAGTGAGCAGTTCTTC. Translation gives CASSKETLSEQFF. Drawing the rest from reference TRBV28 and TRBJ2-1, the complete variable domain is DVKVTQSSRYLVKRTGEKVFLECVQDMDHENMFWYRQDPGLGLRLIYFSYDVKMKEKGDIPEGYSVSREKKERFSLILESASTNQTSMYLCASSKETLSEQFFGPGTRLTVL.

This sequence joins TRBV12-3 or TRBV12-4 and TRBJ2-7; D is unresolved. The CDR3 sequence is 14 residues long. V shed 1 base and J shed 2 bases, with 9 bases lying between them. The CDR3, as DNA: TGTGCCAGCAGTTTAGGGGCTCCCCCCTACGAGCAGTACTTC. Amino acid sequence: CASSLGAPPYEQYF.

This clonotype was counted a few times. J is TRBJ2-1 and V is TRBV20-1; 11 bases match TRBD2. Trimming cost V 8 bases and J 9 bases; bases outside gene matches: 12. The CDR3 is 14 amino acids. CDR1 DFQATT and CDR2 SNEGSKA come from the germline V gene (reference sequence). As DNA, the CDR3 is TGCAGTTCCCCGACTAGCGGGGTTTCCGGTGAGCAGTTCTTC. Amino acids: CSSPTSGVSGEQFF.

The chain uses TRBV7-2 and TRBJ2-4, with 7 bases matching TRBD2. From germline, CDR1 is SGHTA and CDR2 FQGNSA. The CDR3 is 18 residues long. V lost 2 bases, J lost 0 bases, and 10 bases stayed unmatched. CDR3 in DNA: TGTGCCAGCAGCTTAACAGCGGGATTTAAACTAGCCAAAAACATTCAGTACTTC. It codes for CASSLTAGFKLAKNIQYF.

This clonotype turned up a few times. The gene calls are TRBV5-1 and TRBJ2-7; maybe TRBD1 (6 bases). The CDR3 runs to 16 residues. The germline CDR1 and CDR2 sequences are SGHRS and YFSETQ. V lost 5 bases, J lost 7 bases, and 25 bases lay in between. CDR3 sequence (DNA): TGCGCCAGCAGTCTCCACCCAGGGGCCAATTCGGGGGAGCAGTACTTC. Protein product: CASSLHPGANSGEQYF.

This clonotype was observed a few times. The chain employs TRBV2 and TRBJ2-2; D gene ambiguous. Germline values: CDR1 SNHLY, CDR2 FYNNEI. Trimming cost V 6 bases and J 5 bases, with 4 bases left between them. This CDR3 is 11 amino acids long. CDR3 residues: CASRETGELFF. As DNA, the CDR3 is TGTGCCAGCAGGGAAACCGGGGAGCTGTTTTTT.

This clonotype was seen at least ten times. The chain recombines TRBV7-2 with TRBJ2-5, with 7 bases lining up with TRBD2. The J segment lost 2 bases and the V segment lost 0 bases, leaving 3 bases of the junction unmatched. CDR3 size: 15 residues. Per the germline V gene, CDR1 is SGHTA and CDR2 is FQGNSA. CDR3 region: CASSLAPSGQETQYF. CDR3 DNA sequence: TGTGCCAGCAGCTTAGCCCCTAGCGGACAAGAGACCCAGTACTTC.

The chain joins TRBV2 to TRBJ1-5; D might be TRBD1 (5 bases). CDR3 size: 17 residues. V lost 6 bases to trimming and J lost 2 bases, with 20 bases between them. Germline V CDR1 and CDR2: SNHLY, FYNNEI. CDR3 sequence: CASSLGQGSRGNQPQHF. CDR3 sequence (DNA): TGTGCCAGCAGCCTCGGGCAGGGAAGTCGGGGCAATCAGCCCCAGCATTTT. The variable domain in full, completed from reference TRBV2 and TRBJ1-5, reads EPEVTQTPSHQVTQMGQEVILRCVPISNHLYFYWYRQILGQKVEFLVSFYNNEISEKSEIFDDQFSVERPDGSNFTLKIRSTKLEDSAMYFCASSLGQGSRGNQPQHFGDGTRLSIL.

The table lists this clonotype with many counts. The V call is TRBV10-3, the J call TRBJ2-3, with 7 bases identical to TRBD1. The CDR3 consists of 14 residues. The V gene's germline CDR1 is ENHRY and CDR2 SYGVKD. J gave up 0 bases and V 9 bases, and 6 bases lay outside the gene matches. As DNA, the CDR3 is TGTGCCATACAGGGGTCCCCTAGCACAGATACGCAGTATTTT. As protein: CAIQGSPSTDTQYF.

The sample holds a few counts of this clonotype. J is TRBJ1-5 and V is TRBV4-1, with a weak D call TRBD1 (5 bases). V gave up 0 bases and J gave up 7 bases, with 19 bases separating them. Germline-derived CDR1 and CDR2 are MGHRA and YSYEKL. This CDR3 is 17 amino acids long. The CDR3 coding sequence is TGCGCCAGCAGCCAAGAGCTGGGAACTCGGGGGATCCAGCCCCAGCATTTT. Its protein product is CASSQELGTRGIQPQHF.

The rearrangement links TRBV2 to TRBJ2-5, with D possibly TRBD2 on 6 matching bases. Per germline, CDR1 SNHLY and CDR2 FYNNEI. The CDR3 is made up of 11 amino acids. This chain's CDR3 is CATDGSKTQYF. CDR3 coding DNA: TGTGCAACGGACGGGAGCAAGACCCAGTACTTC.

The V gene is TRBV7-8, the J gene TRBJ2-1; no definite D call. The length of the CDR3 is 17 residues. V dropped 5 bases and J dropped 1 base, with 18 bases sitting between them. CDR1 and CDR2 from the germline V gene are SGHVS and FQNEAQ. The CDR3 DNA sequence: TGTGCCAGCAGCCCCCGCTGGGCAGGCACGTCCTACAATGAGCAGTTCTTC. This gives the protein CASSPRWAGTSYNEQFF.

This clonotype was detected ten times or more. The V and J genes are TRBV19 and TRBJ2-2, with D perhaps matching TRBD1 (6 bases). CDR1 is LNHDA, CDR2 SQIVND, per germline (reference sequence). The CDR3 is made up of 16 amino acids. V was clipped by 4 bases and J by 0 bases, with 12 bases between them. This chain's CDR3 is CASSNRVFPNTGELFF. CDR3 nucleotides: TGTGCCAGTAGTAACAGGGTATTTCCGAACACCGGGGAGCTGTTTTTT.

CDR3 DNA: TGTGCCAGCAGCCACAACTCCAGGGGTGGCACAGATACGCAGTATTTT. It specifies CASSHNSRGGTDTQYF. The chain has TRBV28 and TRBJ2-3; TRBD1 might be the D (6 bases). Germline V gene sequence: CDR1 MDHEN, CDR2 SYDVKM. The germline V and J ends were trimmed by 6 bases and 1 base, with 17 bases remaining between them. The CDR3 runs 16 residues.

With respect to this clonotype: This is likely a read error, given that the CDR3 carries no conserved phenylalanine or tryptophan at its end. The chain couples TRBV29-1 to TRBJ2-2, with unresolved D. The CDR3 length is 16 residues. The V gene lost 5 bases and the J gene lost 0 bases, with 16 bases spanning the gap. Germline assignment: CDR1 SQVTM and CDR2 ANQGSEA. The CDR3 sequence is CSVLFTTSTNTGELFL. In DNA, the CDR3 is TGCAGCGTTCTATTTACGACAAGTACGAACACCGGGGAGCTGTTTCTT.